A selection of T cell receptor beta chains follows, all from one sample in a study of shared clonotypes between healthy human individuals. Sequencing used immunoSEQ multiplex PCR; TCRdb keeps in-frame clones, though not all of them. The table records some 1 million clones, approximately 70% of them present only once. The sequenced sample consisted of memory CD4+ T cells sorted from blood. The receptors shown here come from a man between 18 and 29 years old in good health. Both conserved end residues are trimmed from each CDR3. The size entry is marked missing in some rows and otherwise reads once, few, many or a size class.

length: 13
V: TRBV18
size: few
CDR3: ASSLLTGSDSPLH

length: 15
V: TRBV25-1
size: .
CDR3: ASSELGAGGTNYGYT

length: 17
V: TRBV7-9
size: once
CDR3: ASSLGALLQGRPNSPLH

length: 13
V: TRBV6-1
size: .
CDR3: ASSGGPSGANVLT

length: 15
V: TRBV4-2
size: few
CDR3: ASSHGDRGATNEKLF

length: 10
V: TRBV28
size: .
CDR3: ASTSSREGYT

length: 10
V: TRBV30
size: few
CDR3: AWSRTTGELF

length: 11
V: TRBV9
size: .
CDR3: ASSVGETGELF

length: 12
V: TRBV29-1
size: .
CDR3: SGQTSGSVSEQY

length: 12
V: TRBV19
size: .
CDR3: ASSTTGDLGGYT

length: 14
V: TRBV9
size: .
CDR3: ASSVAQAGGIDTQY

length: 11
V: TRBV29-1
size: .
CDR3: SVRVTGDGEQY

length: 9
V: TRBV20-1
size: .
CDR3: SANVGYEQY

length: 14
V: TRBV7-2
size: .
CDR3: ASSPRAVAGSYEQY

length: 11
V: TRBV5-4
size: .
CDR3: ASTVGTAYGYT

length: 10
V: TRBV15
size: .
CDR3: ATSRDGNTIY

length: 11
V: TRBV5-1
size: .
CDR3: ASSPRPTDTQY

length: 11
V: TRBV2
size: .
CDR3: ASSEWGGNTIY

length: 15
V: TRBV4-2
size: once
CDR3: ASSQESTVKMNTEAF

length: 12
V: TRBV2
size: .
CDR3: ASKTGPPTGELF

length: 13
V: TRBV5-1
size: .
CDR3: ASSDPTGVQETQY

length: 10
V: TRBV11-3
size: few
CDR3: ASSQGAETQY

length: 12
V: TRBV5-4
size: .
CDR3: ASSSRTMNTEAF

length: 13
V: TRBV2
size: .
CDR3: ASSAYKYSSYEQY

length: 14
V: TRBV27
size: .
CDR3: ASSSKTGTSSHTQY

length: 14
V: TRBV5-6
size: .
CDR3: ASSSDRGRVSYEQY

length: 12
V: TRBV30
size: once
CDR3: AWRGAGAKNIQY

length: 13
V: TRBV5-1
size: .
CDR3: ASSLVGGLNTEAF

length: 12
V: TRBV29-1
size: .
CDR3: SVGQGKLANEQF

length: 8
V: TRBV6-1
size: .
CDR3: ASRHNEQF

length: 10
V: TRBV6-5
size: .
CDR3: ASSYSSYEQY

length: 11
V: TRBV5-5
size: .
CDR3: ATSLTGNYGYT

length: 14
V: TRBV7-9
size: few
CDR3: ASSLGASSSYNEQF

length: 9
V: TRBV2
size: .
CDR3: ARGLGDEQF

length: 15
V: TRBV7-6
size: .
CDR3: ASSLNLRGAANTEAF

length: 13
V: TRBV18
size: .
CDR3: ASSPTGGETDTQY

length: 12
V: TRBV30
size: .
CDR3: AWRSRANYNEQF

length: 9
V: TRBV20-1
size: few
CDR3: SGSTGYGYT

length: 13
V: TRBV10-1
size: .
CDR3: AKNQGGPYNSPLH

length: 13
V: TRBV6-1
size: .
CDR3: ASSAKGKGGQPQH

length: 15
V: TRBV5-4
size: .
CDR3: ASSLGIGGDYNSPLH

length: 13
V: TRBV5-6
size: .
CDR3: ASSTSISYNSPLH

length: 18
V: TRBV28
size: .
CDR3: ASTIPGSSFPGLSNQPQH

length: 12
V: TRBV30
size: .
CDR3: AWDRGVLQETQY

length: 11
V: TRBV18
size: .
CDR3: ASSLYGGNEQF

length: 10
V: TRBV7-9
size: .
CDR3: ASSRGDYGYT

length: 12
V: TRBV6-5
size: few
CDR3: ASRAPGQGYEQY

length: 13
V: TRBV11-2
size: .
CDR3: ASSLGQGSNYGYT

length: 13
V: TRBV12-5
size: .
CDR3: ASGLPSGRWNEQF

length: 13
V: TRBV6-5
size: .
CDR3: ASGTSGANTGELF

length: 12
V: TRBV18
size: .
CDR3: ASSPPPGDYEQY

length: 15
V: TRBV11-1
size: .
CDR3: ASTLVAQSSGANVLT

length: 12
V: TRBV10-3
size: .
CDR3: AISDGQNNQPQH